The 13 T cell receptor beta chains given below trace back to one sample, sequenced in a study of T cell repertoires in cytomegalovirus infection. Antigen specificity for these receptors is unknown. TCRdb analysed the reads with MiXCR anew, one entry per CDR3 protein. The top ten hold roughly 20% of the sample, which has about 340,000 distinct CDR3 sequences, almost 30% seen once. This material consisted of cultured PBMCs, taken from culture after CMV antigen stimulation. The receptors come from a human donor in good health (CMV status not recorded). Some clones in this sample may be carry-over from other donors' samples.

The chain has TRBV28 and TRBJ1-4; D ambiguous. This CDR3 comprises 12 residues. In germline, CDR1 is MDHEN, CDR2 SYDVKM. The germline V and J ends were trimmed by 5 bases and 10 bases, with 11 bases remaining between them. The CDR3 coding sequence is TGTGCCAGCAGTGATTATCAGAGAAAACTGTTTTTT. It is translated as CASSDYQRKLFF. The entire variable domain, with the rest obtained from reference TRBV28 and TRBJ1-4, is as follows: DVKVTQSSRYLVKRTGEKVFLECVQDMDHENMFWYRQDPGLGLRLIYFSYDVKMKEKGDIPEGYSVSREKKERFSLILESASTNQTSMYLCASSDYQRKLFFGSGTQLSVL.

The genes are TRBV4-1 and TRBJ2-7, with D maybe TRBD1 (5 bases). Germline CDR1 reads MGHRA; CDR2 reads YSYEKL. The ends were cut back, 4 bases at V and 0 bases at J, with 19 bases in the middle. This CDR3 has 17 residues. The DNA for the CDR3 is TGCGCCAGCAGCCGAACGACAGAGTCGATGAGCTCCTACGAGCAGTACTTC. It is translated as CASSRTTESMSSYEQYF.

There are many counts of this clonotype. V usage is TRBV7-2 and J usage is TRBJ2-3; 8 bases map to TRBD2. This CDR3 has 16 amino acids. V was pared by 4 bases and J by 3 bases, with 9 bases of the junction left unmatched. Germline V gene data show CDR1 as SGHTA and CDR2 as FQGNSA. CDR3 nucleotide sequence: TGTGCCAGCAGCTCCCGGGTAGCGGGAATAACAGATACGCAGTATTTT. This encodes CASSSRVAGITDTQYF.

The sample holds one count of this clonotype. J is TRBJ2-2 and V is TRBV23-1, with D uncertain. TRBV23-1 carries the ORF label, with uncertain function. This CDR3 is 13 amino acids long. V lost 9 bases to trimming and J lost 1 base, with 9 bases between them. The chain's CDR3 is CARRSENTGELFF. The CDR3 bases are TGCGCCAGAAGATCCGAGAACACCGGGGAGCTGTTTTTT.

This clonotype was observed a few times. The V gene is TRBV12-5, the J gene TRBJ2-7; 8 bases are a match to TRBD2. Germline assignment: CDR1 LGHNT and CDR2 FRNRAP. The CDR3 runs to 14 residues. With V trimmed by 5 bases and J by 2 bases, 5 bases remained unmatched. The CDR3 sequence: CASGGLADTYEQYF. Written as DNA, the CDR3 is TGTGCTAGTGGTGGACTAGCCGACACCTACGAGCAGTACTTC.

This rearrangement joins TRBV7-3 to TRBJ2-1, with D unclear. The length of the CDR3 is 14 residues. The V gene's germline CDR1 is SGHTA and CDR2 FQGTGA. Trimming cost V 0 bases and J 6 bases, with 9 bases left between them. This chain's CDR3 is CASSLTSPSNEQFF. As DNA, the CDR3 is TGTGCCAGCAGCTTAACGTCCCCTAGCAATGAGCAGTTCTTC. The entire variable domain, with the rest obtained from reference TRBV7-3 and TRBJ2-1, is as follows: GAGVSQTPSNKVTEKGKYVELRCDPISGHTALYWYRQSLGQGPEFLIYFQGTGAADDSGLPNDRFFAVRPEGSVSTLKIQRTERGDSAVYLCASSLTSPSNEQFFGPGTRLTVL.

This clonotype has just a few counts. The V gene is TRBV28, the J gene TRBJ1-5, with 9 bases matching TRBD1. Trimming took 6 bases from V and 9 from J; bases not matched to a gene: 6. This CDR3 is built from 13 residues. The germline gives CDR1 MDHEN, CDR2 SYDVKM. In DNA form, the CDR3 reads TGTGCCAGCAGGGTGGGACAGGGAATGCCCCAGCATTTT. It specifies CASRVGQGMPQHF.

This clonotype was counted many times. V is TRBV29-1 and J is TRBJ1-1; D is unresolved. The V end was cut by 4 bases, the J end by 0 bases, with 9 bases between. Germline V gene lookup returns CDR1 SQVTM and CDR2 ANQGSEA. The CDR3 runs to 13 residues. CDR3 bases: TGCAGCGTTGGCGCGGCTATGAACACTGAAGCTTTCTTT. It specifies CSVGAAMNTEAFF.

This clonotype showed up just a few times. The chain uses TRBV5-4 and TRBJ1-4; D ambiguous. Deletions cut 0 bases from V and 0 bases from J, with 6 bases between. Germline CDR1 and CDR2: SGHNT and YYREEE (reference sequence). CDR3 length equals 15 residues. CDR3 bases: TGTGCCAGCAGCTTGGGCGGATCAACTAATGAAAAACTGTTTTTT. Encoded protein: CASSLGGSTNEKLFF. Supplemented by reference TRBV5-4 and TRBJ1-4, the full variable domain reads ETGVTQSPTHLIKTRGQQVTLRCSSQSGHNTVSWYQQALGQGPQFIFQYYREEENGRGNFPPRFSGLQFPNYSSELNVNALELDDSALYLCASSLGGSTNEKLFFGSGTQLSVL.

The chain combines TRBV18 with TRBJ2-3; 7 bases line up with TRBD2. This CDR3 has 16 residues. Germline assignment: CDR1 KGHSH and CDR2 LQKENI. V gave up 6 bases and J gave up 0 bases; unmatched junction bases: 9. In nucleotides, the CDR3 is TGTGCCAGCTCCCCCCAGAGCGGGGCTAGCACAGATACGCAGTATTTT. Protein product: CASSPQSGASTDTQYF.

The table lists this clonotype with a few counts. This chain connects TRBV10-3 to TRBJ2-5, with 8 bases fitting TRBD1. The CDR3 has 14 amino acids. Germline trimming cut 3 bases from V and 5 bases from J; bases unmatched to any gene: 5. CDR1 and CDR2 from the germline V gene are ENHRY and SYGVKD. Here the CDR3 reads CAISENRGKETQYF. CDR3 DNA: TGTGCCATCAGTGAAAACAGGGGGAAGGAGACCCAGTACTTC.

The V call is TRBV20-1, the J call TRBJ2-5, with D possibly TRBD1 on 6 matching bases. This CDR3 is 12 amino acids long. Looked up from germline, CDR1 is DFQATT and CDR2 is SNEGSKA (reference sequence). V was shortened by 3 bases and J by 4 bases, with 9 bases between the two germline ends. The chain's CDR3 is CSASGTPETQYF. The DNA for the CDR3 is TGCAGTGCTAGCGGGACACCAGAGACCCAGTACTTC.

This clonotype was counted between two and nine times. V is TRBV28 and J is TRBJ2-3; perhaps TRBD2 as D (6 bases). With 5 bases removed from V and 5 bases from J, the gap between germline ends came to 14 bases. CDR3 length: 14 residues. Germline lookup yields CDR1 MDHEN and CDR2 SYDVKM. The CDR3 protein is CASSPFGGIDTQYF. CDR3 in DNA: TGTGCCAGCAGTCCATTTGGGGGGATAGATACGCAGTATTTT.